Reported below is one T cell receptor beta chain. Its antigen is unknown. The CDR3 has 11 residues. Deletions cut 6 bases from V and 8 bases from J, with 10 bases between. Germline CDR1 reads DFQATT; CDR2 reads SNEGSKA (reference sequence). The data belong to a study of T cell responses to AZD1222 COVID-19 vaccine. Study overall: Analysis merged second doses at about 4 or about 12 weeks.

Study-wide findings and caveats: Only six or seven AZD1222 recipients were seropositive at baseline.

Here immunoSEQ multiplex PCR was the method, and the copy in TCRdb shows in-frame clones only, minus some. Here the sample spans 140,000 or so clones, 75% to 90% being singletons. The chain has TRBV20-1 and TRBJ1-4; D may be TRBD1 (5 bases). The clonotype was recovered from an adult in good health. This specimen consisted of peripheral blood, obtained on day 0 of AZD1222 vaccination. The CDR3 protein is CSAGHNEKLFF. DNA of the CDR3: TGCAGTGCGGGGCACAACGAAAAACTGTTTTTT.